Below, one T cell receptor (beta chain) is given with its context. Stated time point: after neoadjuvant nivolumab, at surgical resection. These data originate in a study of neoadjuvant anti-PD-1 for oral cavity cancer. Assay: immunoSEQ multiplex PCR; the TCRdb copy retains only in-frame clones and omits some. The data show more than 25,000 clones, with 70% to 80% seen just once and nearly 3.5% held by the top ten. This CDR3 region has 13 residues. Germline CDR1 SEHNR, CDR2 FQNEAQ (reference sequence). Unmatched junction bases numbered 8, after V lost 5 bases and J lost 7 bases. The sequence came from a person aged 35 to 85 with oral cavity squamous cell carcinoma. The sample was PBMCs, taken after nivolumab (anti-PD-1) treatment. This chain joins TRBV7-9 and TRBJ2-7, with 7 bases identical to TRBD1. CDR3 bases: TGTGCCAGCAGCGCTGGGACAGCCGAGGAGCAGTACTTC. Its protein product is CASSAGTAEEQYF.